This TCR beta chain was obtained from a study of cytomegalovirus exposure and HLA in healthy donors. About the study: A later analysis reported the same platform for the 110 or so validation repertoires and the 500 to 700 first-cohort repertoires. Findings and caveats of the study: Three CMV-associated chains proved CMV antigen-specific in vitro. According to a subsequent analysis, TCR clusters identified in the first cohort showed a tendency to co-occur across the 100 to 150 validation repertoires.

Clones were read by immunoSEQ multiplex PCR, and TCRdb kept only the in-frame ones, dropping some. The repertoire consists of about 160,000 clones, with about nine tenths occurring once and the leading ten covering under 13%. Concerning this clone itself: The antigen is undetermined.

The V and J ends lost 0 bases and 3 bases respectively, with 15 bases between them. Germline V gene sequence: CDR1 MRHNA, CDR2 SNTAGT. The CDR3 totals 17 residues. This sequence originates from a woman younger than 30 in good health and CMV-seropositive. Sequencing was done on a sample of PBMCs. V and J are TRBV6-4 and TRBJ1-3; the D gene is possibly TRBD1 (5 bases). CDR3 nucleotides: TGTGCCAGCAGTGACTCTCCGTCCGCGGGGGGTGGAAACACCATATATTTT. Its protein product is CASSDSPSAGGGNTIYF.